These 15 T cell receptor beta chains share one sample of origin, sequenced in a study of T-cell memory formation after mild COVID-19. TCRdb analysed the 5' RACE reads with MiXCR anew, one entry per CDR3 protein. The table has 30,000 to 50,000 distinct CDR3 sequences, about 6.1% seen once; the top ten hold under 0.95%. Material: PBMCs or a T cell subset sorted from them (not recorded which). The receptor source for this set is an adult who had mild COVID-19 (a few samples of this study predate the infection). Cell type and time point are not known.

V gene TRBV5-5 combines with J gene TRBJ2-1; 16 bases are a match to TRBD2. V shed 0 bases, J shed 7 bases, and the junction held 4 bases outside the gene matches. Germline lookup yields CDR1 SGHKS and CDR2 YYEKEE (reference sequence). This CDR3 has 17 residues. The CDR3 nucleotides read TGTGCCAGCAGCTTGGGGGGACTAGCGGGAGGGCCAAATGAGCAGTTCTTC. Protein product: CASSLGGLAGGPNEQFF. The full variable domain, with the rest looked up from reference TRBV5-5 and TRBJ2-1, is DAGVTQSPTHLIKTRGQQVTLRCSPISGHKSVSWYQQVLGQGPQFIFQYYEKEERGRGNFPDRFSARQFPNYSSELNVNALLLGDSALYLCASSLGGLAGGPNEQFFGPGTRLTVL.

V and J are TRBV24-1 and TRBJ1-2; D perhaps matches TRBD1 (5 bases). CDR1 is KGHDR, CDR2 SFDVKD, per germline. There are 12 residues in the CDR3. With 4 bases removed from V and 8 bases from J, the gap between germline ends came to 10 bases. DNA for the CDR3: TGTGCCACCAGTGAAGGGGTGGAGGGCTACACCTTC. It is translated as CATSEGVEGYTF.

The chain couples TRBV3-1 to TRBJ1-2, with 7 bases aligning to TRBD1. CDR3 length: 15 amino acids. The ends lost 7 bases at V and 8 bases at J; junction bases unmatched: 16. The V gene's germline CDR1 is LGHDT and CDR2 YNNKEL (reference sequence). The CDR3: CASTGTAGLAQGYTF. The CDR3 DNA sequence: TGTGCCAGCACCGGGACAGCGGGTTTGGCGCAAGGCTACACCTTC.

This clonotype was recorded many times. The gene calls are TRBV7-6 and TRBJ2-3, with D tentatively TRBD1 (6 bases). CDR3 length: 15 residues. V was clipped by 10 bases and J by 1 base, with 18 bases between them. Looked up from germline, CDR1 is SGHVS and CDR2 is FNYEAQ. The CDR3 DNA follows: TGTGCCACCACACCGACCAGGGGCCGCACAGATACGCAGTATTTT. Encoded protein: CATTPTRGRTDTQYF.

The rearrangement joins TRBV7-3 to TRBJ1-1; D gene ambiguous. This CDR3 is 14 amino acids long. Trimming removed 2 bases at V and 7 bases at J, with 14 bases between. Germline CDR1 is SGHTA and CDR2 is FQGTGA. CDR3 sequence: CASSLSNIRGEAFF. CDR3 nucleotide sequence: TGTGCCAGCAGCTTATCGAACATACGGGGTGAAGCTTTCTTT.

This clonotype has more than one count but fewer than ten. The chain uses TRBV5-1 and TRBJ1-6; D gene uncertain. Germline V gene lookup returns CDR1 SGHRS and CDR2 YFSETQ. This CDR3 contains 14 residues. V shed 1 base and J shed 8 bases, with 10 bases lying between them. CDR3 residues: CASSLYAEHSPLHF. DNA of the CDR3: TGCGCCAGCAGCTTGTACGCTGAGCATTCACCCCTCCACTTT.

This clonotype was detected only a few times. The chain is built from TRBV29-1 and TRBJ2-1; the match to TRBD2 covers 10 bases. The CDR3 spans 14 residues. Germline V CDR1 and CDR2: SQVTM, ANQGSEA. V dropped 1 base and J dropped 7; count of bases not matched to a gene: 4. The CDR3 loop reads CSVEASGGRNEQFF. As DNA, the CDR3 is TGCAGCGTTGAAGCTAGCGGGGGTAGGAATGAGCAGTTCTTC.

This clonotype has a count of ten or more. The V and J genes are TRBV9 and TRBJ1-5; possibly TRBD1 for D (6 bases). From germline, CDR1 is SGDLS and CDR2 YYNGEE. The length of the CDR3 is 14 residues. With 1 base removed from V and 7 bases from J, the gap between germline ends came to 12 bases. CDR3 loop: CASSVTGGEQPQHF. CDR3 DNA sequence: TGTGCCAGCAGCGTAACGGGGGGCGAGCAGCCCCAGCATTTT.

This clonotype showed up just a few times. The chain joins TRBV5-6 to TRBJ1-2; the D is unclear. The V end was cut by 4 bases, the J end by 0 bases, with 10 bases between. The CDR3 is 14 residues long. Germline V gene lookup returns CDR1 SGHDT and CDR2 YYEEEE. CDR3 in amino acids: CASSPSTPNYGYTF. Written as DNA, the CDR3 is TGTGCCAGCAGCCCCTCGACACCTAACTATGGCTACACCTTC.

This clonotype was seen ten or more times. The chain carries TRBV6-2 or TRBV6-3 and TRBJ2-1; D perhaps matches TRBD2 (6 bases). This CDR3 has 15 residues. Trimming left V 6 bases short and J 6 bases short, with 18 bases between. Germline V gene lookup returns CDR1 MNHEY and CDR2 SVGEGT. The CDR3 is CASSPRDFRPNEQFF. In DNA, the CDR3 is TGTGCCAGCAGCCCACGGGACTTCCGGCCCAATGAGCAGTTCTTC.

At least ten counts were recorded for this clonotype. The CDR3 is CASSSKGWANVLTF. The DNA of the CDR3 is TGTGCCAGCAGCTCAAAGGGCTGGGCCAACGTCCTGACTTTC. The chain recombines TRBV7-9 with TRBJ2-6; D is undetermined. Between the trimmed V and J ends, which lost 4 bases and 5 bases, there was a span of 9 bases. Germline V gives CDR1 SEHNR, CDR2 FQNEAQ (reference sequence). The CDR3 is 14 residues long.

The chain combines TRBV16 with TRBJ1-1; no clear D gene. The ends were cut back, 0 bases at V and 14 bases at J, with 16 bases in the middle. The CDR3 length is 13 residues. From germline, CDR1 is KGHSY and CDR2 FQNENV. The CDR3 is CASSQSTTGAEFF. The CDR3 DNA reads TGTGCCAGCAGCCAATCCACAACGGGCGCTGAGTTCTTT.

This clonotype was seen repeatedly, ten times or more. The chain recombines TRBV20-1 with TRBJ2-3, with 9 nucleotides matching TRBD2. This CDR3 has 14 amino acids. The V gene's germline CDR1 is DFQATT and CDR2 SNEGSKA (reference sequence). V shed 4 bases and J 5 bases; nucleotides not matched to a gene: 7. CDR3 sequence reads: CSAMAGGLKDTQYF. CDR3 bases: TGCAGTGCTATGGCGGGGGGGCTTAAAGATACGCAGTATTTT.

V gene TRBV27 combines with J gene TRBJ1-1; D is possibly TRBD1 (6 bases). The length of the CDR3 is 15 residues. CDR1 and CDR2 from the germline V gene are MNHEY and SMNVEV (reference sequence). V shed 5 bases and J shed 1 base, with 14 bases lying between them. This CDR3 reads CASSTTGTKNTEAFF. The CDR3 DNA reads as TGTGCCAGCAGTACCACAGGGACCAAGAACACTGAAGCTTTCTTT.

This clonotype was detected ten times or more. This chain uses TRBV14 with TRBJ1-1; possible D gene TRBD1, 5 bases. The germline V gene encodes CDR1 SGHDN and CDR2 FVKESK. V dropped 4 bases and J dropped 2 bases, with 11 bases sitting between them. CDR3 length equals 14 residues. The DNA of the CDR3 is TGTGCCAGCAGCCTGGGACCGGGAAACACTGAAGCTTTCTTT. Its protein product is CASSLGPGNTEAFF.